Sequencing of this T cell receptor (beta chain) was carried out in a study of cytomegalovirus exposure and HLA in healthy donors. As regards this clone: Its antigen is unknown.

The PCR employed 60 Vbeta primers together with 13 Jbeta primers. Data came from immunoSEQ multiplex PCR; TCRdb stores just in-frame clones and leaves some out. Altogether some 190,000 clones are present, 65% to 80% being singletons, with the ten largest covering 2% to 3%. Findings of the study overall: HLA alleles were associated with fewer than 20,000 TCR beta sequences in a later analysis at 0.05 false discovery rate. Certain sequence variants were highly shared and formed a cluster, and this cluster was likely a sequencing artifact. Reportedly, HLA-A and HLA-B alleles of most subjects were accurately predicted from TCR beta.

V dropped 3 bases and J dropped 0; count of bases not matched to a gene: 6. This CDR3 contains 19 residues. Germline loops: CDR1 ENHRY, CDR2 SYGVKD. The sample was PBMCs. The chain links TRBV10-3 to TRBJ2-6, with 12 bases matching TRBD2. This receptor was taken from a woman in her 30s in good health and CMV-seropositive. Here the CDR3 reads CAISDLGLAGYSGANVLTF. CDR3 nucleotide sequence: TGTGCCATCAGTGATTTAGGACTAGCGGGGTACTCTGGGGCCAACGTCCTGACTTTC.